The present T cell receptor beta chain was sequenced within a study of post-analysis software for immune sequencing data. General observations from the study: A significant reduction in normalized Chao1 diversity was observed in multiple sclerosis patients versus controls. Samples made in the same batch grouped tightly together by F measure. TRBV5-6, TRBV5-1 and TRBV20-1 were among four to six TRBV segments more frequent in patients than controls.

This clonotype came up a few times. What it recognizes is unknown. Germline assignment: CDR1 SQVTM and CDR2 ANQGSEA. Trimming cost V 4 bases and J 3 bases, with 10 bases left between them. This CDR3 contains 13 residues. TCR beta libraries were prepared from cDNA with unique molecular identifiers. TCRdb redid the calling of the PCR reads with MiXCR, one entry per CDR3 protein. Of hundreds of thousands of distinct CDR3 sequences listed, roughly 30% are singletons. The rearrangement joins TRBV29-1 to TRBJ2-1; D gene ambiguous. This receptor was taken from a girl between 10 and 17 years old with multiple sclerosis. What was sequenced was blood. CDR3 sequence: CSVGGLYYNEQFF. The CDR3 DNA is TGCAGCGTTGGTGGGCTATACTACAATGAGCAGTTCTTC.